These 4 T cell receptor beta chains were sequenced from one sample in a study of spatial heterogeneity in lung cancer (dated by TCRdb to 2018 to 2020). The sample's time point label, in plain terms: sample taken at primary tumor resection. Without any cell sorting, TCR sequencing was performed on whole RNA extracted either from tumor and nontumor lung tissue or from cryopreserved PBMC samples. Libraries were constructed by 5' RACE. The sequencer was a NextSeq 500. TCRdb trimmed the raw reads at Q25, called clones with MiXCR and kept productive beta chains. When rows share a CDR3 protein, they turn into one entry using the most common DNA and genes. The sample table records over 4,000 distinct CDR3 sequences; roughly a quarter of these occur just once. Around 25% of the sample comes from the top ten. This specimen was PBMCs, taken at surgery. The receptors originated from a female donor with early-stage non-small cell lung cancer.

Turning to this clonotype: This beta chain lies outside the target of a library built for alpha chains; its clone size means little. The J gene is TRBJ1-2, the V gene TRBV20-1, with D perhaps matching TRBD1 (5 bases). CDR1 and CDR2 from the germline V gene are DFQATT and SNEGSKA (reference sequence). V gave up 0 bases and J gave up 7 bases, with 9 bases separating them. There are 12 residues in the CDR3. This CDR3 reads CSARDGTIGYTF. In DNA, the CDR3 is TGCAGTGCTAGAGATGGGACTATTGGCTACACCTTC.

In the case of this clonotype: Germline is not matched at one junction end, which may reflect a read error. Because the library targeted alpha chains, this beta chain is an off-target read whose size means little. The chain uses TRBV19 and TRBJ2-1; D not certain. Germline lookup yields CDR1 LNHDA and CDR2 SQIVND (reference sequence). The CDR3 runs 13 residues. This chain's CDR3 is CASRIDDYNEQFF. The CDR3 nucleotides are TGTGCCAGTCGTATAGACGACTACAATGAGCAGTTCTTC.

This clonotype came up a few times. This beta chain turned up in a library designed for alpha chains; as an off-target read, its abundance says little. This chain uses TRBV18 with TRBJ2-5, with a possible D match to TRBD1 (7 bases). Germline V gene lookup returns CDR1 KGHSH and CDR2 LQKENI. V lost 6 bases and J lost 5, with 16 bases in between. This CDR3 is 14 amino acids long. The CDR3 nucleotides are TGTGCCAGCTCCCCCGGGAGACAGGGCGAGACCCAGTACTTC. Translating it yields CASSPGRQGETQYF.

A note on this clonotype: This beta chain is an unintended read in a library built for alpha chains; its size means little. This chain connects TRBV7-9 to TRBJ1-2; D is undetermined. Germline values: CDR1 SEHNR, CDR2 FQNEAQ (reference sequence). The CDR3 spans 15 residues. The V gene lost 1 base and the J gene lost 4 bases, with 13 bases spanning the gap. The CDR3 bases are TGTGCCAGCAGCTTAGGTTCGGCAAGGCTCTATGGCTACACCTTC. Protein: CASSLGSARLYGYTF.